The 11 T cell receptor beta chains listed next were all sequenced from one sample in a study of T cell changes during pregnancy in multiple sclerosis (dated by TCRdb to the late 2010s). Library preparation was by the immunoSEQ multiplex PCR assay. Entries here come from immuneACCESS through TCRdb and include only in-frame sequences with V and J called. Some clones fail to appear in such tables; in the studies checked, an unresolved V gene covers under half of the shortfall, and the cause of the remainder is unknown. The sample table records about 79,000 clones; approximately 90% of these occur just once. Less than 0.6% of the sample rests with the top ten. The sequences come from CD4+ T cells from peripheral blood mononuclear cells, collected in the second trimester of pregnancy. The receptors here all came from a female donor with multiple sclerosis, enrolled in a pregnancy study.

This clone was counted only a few times. Other nucleotide sequences from this sample produce the same CDR3. This sequence joins TRBV29-1 and TRBJ1-1, with D tentatively TRBD1 (6 bases). Germline assignment: CDR1 SQVTM and CDR2 ANQGSEA. The CDR3 is 12 residues long. The V gene lost 7 bases and the J gene lost 0 bases, with 9 bases spanning the gap. The CDR3 here is CSAGQLNTEAFF. The CDR3 nucleotides read TGCAGCGCTGGACAGTTGAACACTGAAGCTTTCTTT.

J is TRBJ2-7 and V is TRBV2; D is perhaps TRBD1 (5 bases). From germline, CDR1 is SNHLY and CDR2 FYNNEI. The CDR3 is 10 amino acids. The V end lost 11 bases, the J end lost 4 bases, and 9 bases lay between the germline ends. Written as DNA, the CDR3 is TGTGCCGTTGGACAATACGAGCAGTACTTC. Encoded protein: CAVGQYEQYF.

The J gene is TRBJ2-2, the V gene TRBV5-1, with 9 bases lining up with TRBD2. CDR1 is SGHRS, CDR2 YFSETQ, per germline. The CDR3 covers 16 residues. V lost 2 bases and J lost 1; bases outside the gene matches: 3. Here the CDR3 DNA reads TGCGCCAGCAGCTTAAAACTAGCGGGGAACACCGGGGAGCTGTTTTTT. Its protein product is CASSLKLAGNTGELFF.

This sequence joins TRBV19 and TRBJ2-7; 14 bases fit TRBD2. The CDR3 is 19 amino acids. V gave up 4 bases and J gave up 5 bases; unmatched junction bases: 16. CDR1 is LNHDA, CDR2 SQIVND, per germline (reference sequence). CDR3 DNA: TGTGCCAGTAGTACTGCCGGGACAACGGGACTAGCGGGAGACCACGAGCAGTACTTC. This gives the protein CASSTAGTTGLAGDHEQYF.

The chain is built from TRBV6-1 and TRBJ1-1, with 7 bases lining up with TRBD1. Germline V gene sequence: CDR1 MNHNS, CDR2 SASEGT. The CDR3 totals 16 residues. With V trimmed by 2 bases and J by 5 bases, 11 bases remained unmatched. In DNA, the CDR3 is TGTGCCAGCAGTGAACTTCCGGGACAGAAAAAGACTGAAGCTTTCTTT. Its translation is CASSELPGQKKTEAFF.

The V gene is TRBV7-6, the J gene TRBJ2-1; 9 bases match TRBD2. The germline V gene has CDR1 SGHVS and CDR2 FNYEAQ. CDR3 size: 14 residues. V was pared by 7 bases and J by 9 bases, with 10 bases of the junction left unmatched. As DNA, the CDR3 is TGTGCCAGCACCCAAGGGCGGGGGGGCAGTGAGCAGTTCTTC. Its translation: CASTQGRGGSEQFF.

The chain carries TRBV6-6 and TRBJ2-1, with D unresolved. CDR3 length: 11 amino acids. Germline V gene sequence: CDR1 MNHNY, CDR2 SVGAGI (reference sequence). V was shortened by 6 bases and J by 3 bases, with 3 bases between the two germline ends. CDR3 nucleotides: TGTGCCAGCAGCCGCTACAATGAGCAGTTCTTC. This codes for CASSRYNEQFF.

This clone was picked up a small number of times. The V and J genes are TRBV5-1 and TRBJ2-7; the match to TRBD1 covers 10 bases. The CDR3 consists of 14 residues. V shed 1 base and J 5 bases; nucleotides not matched to a gene: 3. Germline CDR1 and CDR2: SGHRS and YFSETQ. CDR3 sequence: CASSLRQGANEQYF. The CDR3 DNA reads as TGCGCCAGCAGCTTGAGACAGGGGGCGAACGAGCAGTACTTC.

This clone was recorded once. This chain links TRBV28 with TRBJ2-7; D is uncertain. The V end was cut by 6 bases, the J end by 3 bases, with 12 bases between. This CDR3 comprises 13 residues. CDR1 is MDHEN and CDR2 is SYDVKM in the germline V gene. CDR3 region: CASSVLPFYEQYF. CDR3 DNA: TGTGCCAGCAGCGTCCTTCCTTTCTACGAGCAGTACTTC.

The table lists this clone with a few counts. The chain carries TRBV10-3 and TRBJ1-2; TRBD1 matches at 8 bases. CDR1 and CDR2 (germline): ENHRY, SYGVKD. Germline trimming cut 6 bases from V and 4 bases from J; bases unmatched to any gene: 7. This CDR3 contains 14 residues. CDR3 nucleotide sequence: TGTGCCATCAGCCCACAGGGGGAAACCTATGGCTACACCTTC. Protein: CAISPQGETYGYTF.

The J gene is TRBJ1-2, the V gene TRBV19; D may be TRBD1 (6 bases). The CDR3 runs 13 residues. The germline V gene encodes CDR1 LNHDA and CDR2 SQIVND (reference sequence). Trimming took 5 bases from V and 2 from J, leaving 9 bases between them. The CDR3 here is CASSSGQNYGYTF. Written as DNA, the CDR3 is TGTGCCAGTAGTTCCGGACAGAACTATGGCTACACCTTC.